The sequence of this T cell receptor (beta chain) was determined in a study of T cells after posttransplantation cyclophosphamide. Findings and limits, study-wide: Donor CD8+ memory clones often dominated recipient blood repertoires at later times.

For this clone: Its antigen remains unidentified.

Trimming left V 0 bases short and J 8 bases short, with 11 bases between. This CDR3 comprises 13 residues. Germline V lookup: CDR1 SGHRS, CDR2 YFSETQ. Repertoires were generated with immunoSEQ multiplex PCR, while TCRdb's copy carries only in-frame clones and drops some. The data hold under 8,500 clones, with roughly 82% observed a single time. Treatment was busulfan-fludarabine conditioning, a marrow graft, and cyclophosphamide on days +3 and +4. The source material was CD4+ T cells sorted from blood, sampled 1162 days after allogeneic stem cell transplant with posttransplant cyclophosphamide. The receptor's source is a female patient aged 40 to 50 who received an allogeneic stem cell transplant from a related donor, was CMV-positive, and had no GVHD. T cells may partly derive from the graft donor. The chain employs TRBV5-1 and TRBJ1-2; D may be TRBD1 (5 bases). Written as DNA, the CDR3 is TGCGCCAGCAGCTTGGACGGGGGGATGGGCTACACCTTC. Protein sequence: CASSLDGGMGYTF.